Listed here are 9 T cell receptor beta chains from one sample, sequenced in a study of cytomegalovirus exposure and HLA in healthy donors. Primers for the PCR totalled 60 Vbeta and 13 Jbeta. Sequencing used immunoSEQ multiplex PCR; TCRdb keeps in-frame clones, though not all of them. The top ten clones hold about 2% of a sample with 100,000 or so clones, approximately 84% of them seen once. The source material was PBMCs. These TCRs come from a man between 18 and 35 years old in good health and CMV-seronegative.

This clone came up once. V usage is TRBV29-1 and J usage is TRBJ2-1, with D uncertain. From germline, CDR1 is SQVTM and CDR2 ANQGSEA. This CDR3 has 15 amino acids. Trimming removed 3 bases from V and 4 bases from J, with 16 bases in between. CDR3 region: CSVDSGILDYNEQFF. The DNA of the CDR3 is TGCAGCGTTGATTCTGGTATATTAGATTACAATGAGCAGTTCTTC.

CDR3 DNA: TGTGCCAGCAGTTTGAGTAGCGGGGTGCTCTACGAGCAGTACTTC. It encodes CASSLSSGVLYEQYF. The chain uses TRBV27 and TRBJ2-5; 8 bases map to TRBD2. Gene TRBJ2-7 matches the end of the DNA better, so the J call may be wrong. This CDR3 is built from 15 residues. Germline V gene lookup returns CDR1 MNHEY and CDR2 SMNVEV (reference sequence).

The CDR3 DNA sequence: TGTGCCAGCAGCTTAGGGTGGGGCAGTGATAATTCACCCCTCCACTTT. Its protein is CASSLGWGSDNSPLHF. This chain uses TRBV7-6 with TRBJ1-6; D is perhaps TRBD1 (5 bases). The CDR3 is 16 residues long. Germline V CDR1 and CDR2: SGHVS, FNYEAQ. V lost 1 base and J 5 bases, leaving 12 bases between the germline ends. The whole variable domain, remainder taken from reference TRBV7-6 and TRBJ1-6, is GAGVSQSPRYKVTKRGQDVALRCDPISGHVSLYWYRQALGQGPEFLTYFNYEAQQDKSGLPNDRFSAERPEGSISTLTIQRTEQRDSAMYRCASSLGWGSDNSPLHFGNGTRLTVT.

The V and J genes are TRBV7-3 and TRBJ2-7; D is perhaps TRBD2 (5 bases). V was clipped by 5 bases and J by 4 bases, with 12 bases between them. Looked up from germline, CDR1 is SGHTA and CDR2 is FQGTGA. CDR3 length: 13 amino acids. The CDR3 DNA is TGTGCCAGCAGCCTAGGGCGGGTTTACGAGCAGTACTTC. Translated, it gives CASSLGRVYEQYF.

The genes are TRBV18 and TRBJ1-6; D might be TRBD1 (5 bases). The germline V and J ends were trimmed by 1 base and 0 bases, with 10 bases remaining between them. The CDR3 covers 17 residues. The germline gives CDR1 KGHSH, CDR2 LQKENI. The DNA for the CDR3 is TGTGCCAGCTCACCACTGGCAGGGCGCTCCTATAATTCACCCCTCCACTTT. Translation: CASSPLAGRSYNSPLHF.

The chain combines TRBV14 with TRBJ1-1; D is ambiguous. V lost 0 bases and J 5 bases, leaving 13 bases between the germline ends. The CDR3 is 15 residues long. CDR1 SGHDN and CDR2 FVKESK come from the germline V gene. The CDR3 loop is CASSQDPGVGTEAFF. CDR3 bases: TGTGCCAGCAGCCAAGACCCCGGGGTAGGGACTGAAGCTTTCTTT.

As concerns this clone: One end of the junction is discordant with germline, which a read error may explain. The V call is TRBV6-1, the J call TRBJ1-5; D possibly corresponds to TRBD1 (5 bases). The CDR3 totals 13 residues. The germline CDR1 and CDR2 sequences are MNHNS and SASEGT. CDR3 coding DNA: TGCGCTACGATGGAGGGGAGCAATCAGCCCCAGCATTTT. It is translated as CATMEGSNQPQHF.

This clone has just a few counts. This chain connects TRBV27 to TRBJ2-1; 9 nucleotides match TRBD2. The CDR3 has 16 amino acids. The germline V gene has CDR1 MNHEY and CDR2 SMNVEV (reference sequence). V lost 6 bases, J lost 9 bases, and 15 bases stayed unmatched. This CDR3 is CASSPWGGRARSEQFF. The CDR3 DNA reads TGTGCCAGCAGCCCTTGGGGCGGGAGGGCCAGGAGTGAGCAGTTCTTC.

This rearrangement joins TRBV28 to TRBJ1-1, with TRBD1 matching 7 bases. Germline CDR1 and CDR2: MDHEN and SYDVKM. Trimming cost V 5 bases and J 6 bases; bases outside gene matches: 18. The CDR3 spans 17 residues. CDR3 DNA: TGTGCCAGCAGTCTGCCGACAGGGCGGTTTCCTGTGGCTGAAGCTTTCTTT. Translated: CASSLPTGRFPVAEAFF. The full variable domain, its missing parts supplied by reference TRBV28 and TRBJ1-1, is DVKVTQSSRYLVKRTGEKVFLECVQDMDHENMFWYRQDPGLGLRLIYFSYDVKMKEKGDIPEGYSVSREKKERFSLILESASTNQTSMYLCASSLPTGRFPVAEAFFGQGTRLTVV.